The 7 T cell receptor beta chains below come from one sample, sequenced in a study of early T cells in non-severe SARS-CoV-2 infection. One entry per CDR3 protein, called by TCRdb with MiXCR from the 5' RACE reads. The sample consists of about 40,000 distinct CDR3 sequences, roughly 4.7% of them appearing once. Material for sequencing was whole blood. These TCRs come from an adult who was a healthcare worker with PCR-confirmed SARS-CoV-2 infection or an uninfected control (not recorded which).

The sample holds many counts of this clonotype. The rearrangement links TRBV7-2 to TRBJ2-7; a possible D gene is TRBD2 (6 bases). Germline-derived CDR1 and CDR2 are SGHTA and FQGNSA. This CDR3 has 15 amino acids. V was pared by 1 base and J by 4 bases, with 14 bases between. This CDR3 reads CASSLELASRYEQYF. The CDR3 DNA reads as TGTGCCAGCAGCTTAGAACTAGCTAGTCGGTACGAGCAGTACTTC.

This clonotype was observed many times. The J gene is TRBJ2-2, the V gene TRBV3-1, with D possibly being TRBD2 (6 bases). Germline V lookup: CDR1 LGHDT, CDR2 YNNKEL (reference sequence). The CDR3 has 13 residues. Trimming pared 3 bases from V and 7 bases from J, leaving 9 bases between. The CDR3 sequence is CASSHQGLGELFF. The CDR3 region has the DNA TGTGCCAGCAGCCACCAGGGACTCGGGGAGCTGTTTTTT.

This clonotype has a count of ten or more. This rearrangement joins TRBV19 to TRBJ2-1, with 7 bases aligning to TRBD1. Losses at the gene ends were 4 bases for V and 3 bases for J; bases not matched to a gene: 6. Germline CDR1 and CDR2: LNHDA and SQIVND (reference sequence). The CDR3 loop spans 15 amino acids. CDR3 coding DNA: TGTGCCAGTAGTAAGACAGGGCTGTTCTACAATGAGCAGTTCTTC. Translating it yields CASSKTGLFYNEQFF.

This clonotype was seen at least ten times. This chain links TRBV5-4 with TRBJ1-1; the D is unclear. The CDR3 length is 13 residues. Trimming took off 4 bases at V and 6 bases at J, with 13 bases between the two ends. Germline values: CDR1 SGHNT, CDR2 YYREEE (reference sequence). In DNA, the CDR3 is TGTGCCAGCAGCCGACGTGAGGGATCTGAAGCTTTCTTT. It yields the protein CASSRREGSEAFF.

The V and J genes are TRBV3-1 and TRBJ2-5; possibly TRBD1 for D (6 bases). The CDR3 has 13 residues. Germline V gene sequence: CDR1 LGHDT, CDR2 YNNKEL (reference sequence). V was cut by 6 bases and J by 2 bases, with 10 bases left in between. CDR3 sequence: CASSQQGQETQYF. The CDR3 DNA reads as TGTGCCAGCAGTCAACAGGGACAAGAGACCCAGTACTTC.

This clonotype came up many times. The chain combines TRBV6-1 with TRBJ1-5; possible D gene TRBD1, 5 bases. CDR1 and CDR2 (germline): MNHNS, SASEGT. The CDR3 spans 17 residues. Between the trimmed V and J ends, which lost 5 bases and 0 bases, there was a span of 17 bases. This chain's CDR3 is CASSRTGTVNSNQPQHF. For the CDR3, the DNA is TGTGCCAGCAGTCGCACCGGGACCGTCAATAGCAATCAGCCCCAGCATTTT.

There are many counts of this clonotype. The chain is built from TRBV6-6 and TRBJ2-2; D is unclear. CDR1 and CDR2 (germline): MNHNY, SVGAGI (reference sequence). This CDR3 has 15 amino acids. The V and J ends lost 7 bases and 5 bases respectively, with 17 bases between them. The CDR3 nucleotides read TGTGCCAGCACCGACTCCGGGCTCAGGACCGGGGAGCTGTTTTTT. It codes for CASTDSGLRTGELFF.